Sequencing of this T cell receptor (beta chain) was carried out in a study of blood T cell repertoires in COVID-19. Study information: Specimens from acute and convalescent COVID-19 originated in the United States, Italy and Spain.

Per the original methods: Amplification of reference gene primers was used by the study to estimate nucleated cell counts. The assay was immunoSEQ multiplex PCR, and TCRdb's table has in-frame clones only and misses some. The DNA was the basis for D and trimming; V, J and clone size are from that table. The repertoire holds 250,000 or so clones, with 87% as singletons. The sample was peripheral blood. This clonotype was obtained from a man between 18 and 35 years old with active or convalescent COVID-19.

The CDR3 region is CASSIVETDTQYF. Here the CDR3 DNA reads TGTGCCAGTAGTATAGTCGAGACAGATACGCAGTATTTT. The rearrangement joins TRBV19 to TRBJ2-3; D is uncertain. V was clipped by 1 base and J by 3 bases, with 5 bases between them. Germline V gives CDR1 LNHDA, CDR2 SQIVND (reference sequence). The CDR3 spans 13 residues.